The 30 T cell receptor beta chains presented below share a single source sample, sequenced in a study of blood T cell repertoires in COVID-19. The table came from immunoSEQ multiplex PCR; TCRdb's copy has only in-frame clones and leaves some out. The sample lists over 250,000 clones; approximately 86% were seen once. Sequencing was carried out using PBMCs or T cells enriched from blood (not recorded which). These TCRs come from a woman aged 18 to 35 who had recovered from COVID-19.

The chain has TRBV5-1 and TRBJ1-2; weak D call: TRBD1 (6 bases). Germline CDR1 is SGHRS and CDR2 is YFSETQ. This CDR3 is built from 14 residues. The V gene lost 5 bases and the J gene lost 4 bases, with 15 bases spanning the gap. The CDR3 coding sequence is TGCGCCAGCAGTACCGACAGGACCTCCTATGGCTACACCTTC. Its translation is CASSTDRTSYGYTF. Complete variable domain (other parts from reference TRBV5-1 and TRBJ1-2): KAGVTQTPRYLIKTRGQQVTLSCSPISGHRSVSWYQQTPGQGLQFLFEYFSETQRNKGNFPGRFSGRQFSNSRSEMNVSTLELGDSALYLCASSTDRTSYGYTFGSGTRLTVV.

The chain carries TRBV28 and TRBJ2-7; TRBD1 aligns across 7 bases. Germline CDR1 is MDHEN and CDR2 is SYDVKM. The CDR3 totals 16 residues. V lost 6 bases and J lost 5; bases outside the gene matches: 16. The CDR3 loop is CASSPTRTGKPNEQYF. DNA for the CDR3: TGTGCCAGCAGCCCCACCCGGACAGGAAAGCCCAACGAGCAGTACTTC.

The count of this clone is one. This chain joins TRBV6-2 or TRBV6-3 and TRBJ1-2; 9 positions agree with TRBD1. Unmatched junction bases numbered 7, after V lost 2 bases and J lost 3 bases. Per the germline V gene, CDR1 is MNHEY and CDR2 is SVGEGT. CDR3 length: 16 residues. CDR3 nucleotide sequence: TGTGCCAGCAGTTACCCATCCGGGACAGGGCACTATGGCTACACCTTC. Its translation: CASSYPSGTGHYGYTF.

In nucleotides, the CDR3 is TGTGCCACCAAAACGGGACAGAACACAGATACGCAGTATTTT. Protein sequence: CATKTGQNTDTQYF. The chain carries TRBV15 and TRBJ2-3, with 7 bases lining up with TRBD1. The CDR3 covers 14 residues. The germline V gene encodes CDR1 LNHNV and CDR2 YYDKDF (reference sequence). V lost 7 bases to trimming and J lost 2 bases; unmatched junction nucleotides: 6.

V gene TRBV7-9 combines with J gene TRBJ2-7; 8 nucleotides align to TRBD1. The V gene's germline CDR1 is SEHNR and CDR2 FQNEAQ (reference sequence). There are 14 residues in the CDR3. Losses at the gene ends were 5 bases for V and 3 bases for J; bases not matched to a gene: 6. The CDR3 reads CASSLGTGVYEQYF. CDR3 in DNA: TGTGCCAGCAGCCTCGGGACAGGCGTCTACGAGCAGTACTTC.

This chain joins TRBV28 and TRBJ1-1, with D uncertain. Germline V gives CDR1 MDHEN, CDR2 SYDVKM. Between the trimmed V and J ends, which lost 8 bases and 1 base, there was a span of 14 bases. The CDR3 extends over 14 amino acids. CDR3 region: CASGRLDTNTEAFF. CDR3 nucleotide sequence: TGTGCCAGCGGTAGGTTAGACACGAACACTGAAGCTTTCTTT. Full variable domain (rest looked up from reference TRBV28 and TRBJ1-1): DVKVTQSSRYLVKRTGEKVFLECVQDMDHENMFWYRQDPGLGLRLIYFSYDVKMKEKGDIPEGYSVSREKKERFSLILESASTNQTSMYLCASGRLDTNTEAFFGQGTRLTVV.

V gene TRBV9 combines with J gene TRBJ2-7; 7 bases match TRBD2. The germline CDR1 and CDR2 sequences are SGDLS and YYNGEE. The CDR3 is 16 residues long. Germline trimming cut 0 bases from V and 1 base from J; bases unmatched to any gene: 7. The CDR3 loop reads CASSVAGSGVSYEQYF. The CDR3 bases are TGTGCCAGCAGCGTAGCCGGGAGCGGGGTGTCCTACGAGCAGTACTTC.

V and J are TRBV14 and TRBJ1-2, with 11 bases matching TRBD1. The junction had 6 bases not matched to a gene; V was cut back by 4 bases and J by 2 bases. The CDR3 is 16 residues long. CDR1 and CDR2 from the germline V gene are SGHDN and FVKESK. CDR3 loop: CASSRGQGVINYGYTF. The CDR3 coding sequence is TGTGCCAGCAGCCGGGGACAGGGGGTAATCAACTATGGCTACACCTTC.

The chain employs TRBV4-3 and TRBJ2-1; the match to TRBD2 covers 11 bases. V lost 0 bases, J lost 6 bases, and 10 bases stayed unmatched. CDR3 size: 18 residues. The germline gives CDR1 LGHNA, CDR2 YSLEER. As DNA, the CDR3 is TGCGCCAGCAGCCAAGATCCCTCCCTAGCGGGAGGTTTCAATGAGCAGTTCTTC. This sequence encodes CASSQDPSLAGGFNEQFF.

J is TRBJ1-2 and V is TRBV5-1; D remains ambiguous. CDR1 SGHRS and CDR2 YFSETQ come from the germline V gene. The length of the CDR3 is 14 residues. The V and J ends lost 0 bases and 3 bases respectively, with 9 bases between them. The CDR3 reads CASSLDSSYYGYTF. CDR3 DNA: TGCGCCAGCAGCTTGGACAGCTCCTACTATGGCTACACCTTC.

This clone was picked up one time. The rearrangement joins TRBV28 to TRBJ1-4; TRBD1 aligns across 7 bases. V was pared by 2 bases and J by 5 bases, with 2 bases of the junction left unmatched. The CDR3 is 14 amino acids. Per the germline V gene, CDR1 is MDHEN and CDR2 is SYDVKM. CDR3 region: CASSLIRGNEKLFF. In DNA, the CDR3 is TGTGCCAGCAGTTTAATCAGGGGGAATGAAAAACTGTTTTTT.

V is TRBV21-1 and J is TRBJ1-2. TRBV21-1 is a pseudogene locus. This CDR3 is 15 amino acids long. In DNA, the CDR3 is TGTGCCAGCAGCAAGGGAGGTAAATGGTTGCATGGCTACACCTTC. This gives the protein CASSKGGKWLHGYTF.

The chain uses TRBV11-3 and TRBJ2-1; 14 nucleotides match TRBD2. Germline V gene lookup returns CDR1 SGHNT and CDR2 YENEEA. The CDR3 runs to 17 residues. Losses at the gene ends were 5 bases for V and 8 bases for J; bases not matched to a gene: 11. The CDR3: CASSQEGTSGGGYEQFF. The CDR3 DNA follows: TGTGCCAGCAGCCAAGAGGGGACTAGCGGGGGCGGGTATGAGCAGTTCTTC.

This chain joins TRBV7-8 and TRBJ2-1, with 16 bases aligning to TRBD2. The CDR3 spans 18 residues. CDR1 is SGHVS and CDR2 is FQNEAQ in the germline V gene. V was pared by 5 bases and J by 5 bases, with 9 bases of the junction left unmatched. The CDR3 DNA reads TGTGCCAGCAGCCTGGGACTAGCGGGAGGGCTGCTGCACAATGAGCAGTTCTTC. This encodes CASSLGLAGGLLHNEQFF.

The chain combines TRBV28 with TRBJ1-6; D unresolved. The germline V gene has CDR1 MDHEN and CDR2 SYDVKM. The CDR3 spans 15 residues. With 4 bases removed from V and 5 bases from J, the gap between germline ends came to 12 bases. The CDR3 here is CASSSGGRHNSPLHF. The CDR3 DNA reads TGTGCCAGCAGTTCCGGAGGACGGCATAATTCACCCCTCCACTTT.

As for this clone: Other DNA sequences in the sample encode the same CDR3. The rearrangement links TRBV5-1 to TRBJ1-4; D remains ambiguous. The CDR3 totals 13 residues. The germline CDR1 and CDR2 sequences are SGHRS and YFSETQ. V was clipped by 0 bases and J by 3 bases, with 3 bases between them. CDR3 sequence: CASSLGANEKLFF. Written as DNA, the CDR3 is TGCGCCAGCAGCTTGGGCGCTAATGAAAAACTGTTTTTT.

The chain has TRBV18 and TRBJ1-4; D is ambiguous. The germline gives CDR1 KGHSH, CDR2 LQKENI. The CDR3 consists of 14 residues. Trimming shortened V by 3 bases and J by 8 bases, and 13 bases separated the two germline ends. The CDR3 loop is CASSPRGENEKLFF. As DNA, the CDR3 is TGTGCCAGCTCACCCCGGGGAGAGAACGAAAAACTGTTTTTT.

This clone was seen once. This chain links TRBV6-2 or TRBV6-3 with TRBJ1-2; D is ambiguous. The germline gives CDR1 MNHEY, CDR2 SVGEGT. Between the trimmed V and J ends, which lost 2 bases and 2 bases, there was a span of 12 bases. The CDR3 loop spans 15 amino acids. The CDR3: CASSYVREGNYGYTF. DNA of the CDR3: TGTGCCAGCAGTTACGTGAGGGAAGGCAACTATGGCTACACCTTC.

This clone was observed a single time. The chain employs TRBV12-3 or TRBV12-4 and TRBJ1-1, with TRBD1 matching 7 bases. V was pared by 6 bases and J by 8 bases, with 6 bases of the junction left unmatched. CDR3 size: 12 residues. CDR3 residues: CASSPAQGEAFF. The CDR3 DNA reads as TGTGCCAGCAGCCCCGCACAGGGGGAAGCTTTCTTT.

This chain uses TRBV7-2 with TRBJ1-2; 7 nucleotides agree with TRBD1. V gave up 1 base and J gave up 0 bases; unmatched junction bases: 8. CDR3 length equals 17 residues. Germline CDR1 reads SGHTA; CDR2 reads FQGNSA. The CDR3 nucleotides are TGTGCCAGCAGCTTAGGGGACCAGGGACAGACTAACTATGGCTACACCTTC. Translation gives CASSLGDQGQTNYGYTF.

V and J are TRBV25-1 and TRBJ2-3; 7 bases match TRBD2. J was trimmed by 5 bases and V by 1 base; bases with no gene match: 9. This CDR3 contains 16 residues. The germline CDR1 and CDR2 sequences are MGHDK and SYGVNS. CDR3 sequence (DNA): TGTGCCAGCAGTGAATCAGGCGGGAGAGGTGGAGATACGCAGTATTTT. Amino acid sequence: CASSESGGRGGDTQYF.

The rearrangement uses TRBV7-6 and TRBJ2-7; D gene unclear. The CDR3 spans 14 residues. CDR1 is SGHVS and CDR2 is FNYEAQ in the germline V gene. The ends were cut back, 5 bases at V and 2 bases at J, with 13 bases in the middle. In DNA form, the CDR3 reads TGTGCCAGCAGCCTCAATTTTGGCCCCTACGAGCAGTACTTC. Its protein product is CASSLNFGPYEQYF.

This clone was recorded only once. The V call is TRBV11-2, the J call TRBJ2-1; 8 nucleotides agree with TRBD2. J gave up 7 bases and V 5 bases, and 4 bases lay outside the gene matches. CDR1 is SGHAT, CDR2 FQNNGV, per germline. The length of the CDR3 is 13 residues. The CDR3 nucleotides are TGTGCCAGCAGCCTCGGGAGGGTGAATGAGCAGTTCTTC. Protein product: CASSLGRVNEQFF. Variable domain in full (rest from reference TRBV11-2 and TRBJ2-1): EAGVAQSPRYKIIEKRQSVAFWCNPISGHATLYWYQQILGQGPKLLIQFQNNGVVDDSQLPKDRFSAERLKGVDSTLKIQPAKLEDSAVYLCASSLGRVNEQFFGPGTRLTVL.

V and J are TRBV10-3 and TRBJ1-5; 8 positions match TRBD1. The germline gives CDR1 ENHRY, CDR2 SYGVKD. The CDR3 contains 16 residues. After removal of 3 bases from V and 3 bases from J, the junction contained 7 bases not matched to a gene. This CDR3 is CAISDFGQGINQPQHF. CDR3 sequence (DNA): TGTGCCATCAGTGATTTCGGACAGGGTATCAATCAGCCCCAGCATTTT.

V is TRBV7-6 and J is TRBJ1-3; the match to TRBD1 covers 7 bases. Losses at the gene ends were 5 bases for V and 4 bases for J; bases not matched to a gene: 8. Germline CDR1 SGHVS, CDR2 FNYEAQ. The CDR3 is made up of 15 amino acids. CDR3 loop: CASSTRGTEGNTIYF. Written as DNA, the CDR3 is TGTGCCAGCAGCACACGAGGGACAGAGGGAAACACCATATATTTT.

This chain connects TRBV19 to TRBJ1-3; no clear D gene. V was trimmed by 3 bases and J by 0 bases, leaving 9 bases between them. CDR3 length equals 15 residues. Looked up from germline, CDR1 is LNHDA and CDR2 is SQIVND (reference sequence). CDR3 in amino acids: CASSMVANSGNTIYF. The CDR3, as DNA: TGTGCCAGTAGTATGGTGGCAAACTCTGGAAACACCATATATTTT.

The genes are TRBV18 and TRBJ2-1, with 8 bases aligning to TRBD2. Trimming took 1 base from V and 9 from J; bases not matched to a gene: 14. Germline CDR1 reads KGHSH; CDR2 reads LQKENI. CDR3 length: 17 amino acids. CDR3 in DNA: TGTGCCAGCTCACCACGGTCGGGGGGGGCCTTACTTGGTGAGCAGTTCTTC. Its protein product is CASSPRSGGALLGEQFF.

This sequence joins TRBV7-3 and TRBJ2-1; weak D call: TRBD2 (6 bases). Looked up from germline, CDR1 is SGHTA and CDR2 is FQGTGA. The CDR3 extends over 13 amino acids. V shed 5 bases and J shed 4 bases, with 9 bases lying between them. This CDR3 reads CASSLDYYNEQFF. The CDR3 bases are TGTGCCAGCAGCCTGGACTATTACAATGAGCAGTTCTTC.

CDR3 amino acids: CASSPVLAGGYNEQFF. CDR3 bases: TGTGCCAGCAGCCCAGTACTAGCGGGAGGGTACAATGAGCAGTTCTTC. This chain joins TRBV11-2 and TRBJ2-1; 13 bases agree with TRBD2. Germline lookup yields CDR1 SGHAT and CDR2 FQNNGV. Trimming took 5 bases from V and 4 from J; bases not matched to a gene: 5. This CDR3 is built from 16 residues.

The gene calls are TRBV18 and TRBJ2-2, with 10 bases identical to TRBD1. The junction had 4 bases not matched to a gene; V was cut back by 2 bases and J by 4 bases. CDR1 and CDR2 (germline): KGHSH, LQKENI. CDR3 length: 16 amino acids. This CDR3 is CASSPGGTGATGELFF. CDR3 nucleotide sequence: TGTGCCAGCTCACCAGGCGGGACAGGGGCCACCGGGGAGCTGTTTTTT.